This T cell receptor beta chain is drawn from a study of T cell responses to AZD1222 COVID-19 vaccine (TCRdb year 2021). Turning to the overall study: TCR sequencing was performed for about 250 trial participants, of whom roughly 200 were given two doses of AZD1222 and around 26 were given two doses of MenACWY control vaccine. Trial participants were enrolled by age into 18-55, 56-69 and 70-plus year subgroups, with about 150, 28 and 57 TCR-sequenced participants respectively. Paper-wide results and their limitations: Conclusions about previously exposed vaccinees were limited because only six AZD1222 recipients were SARS-CoV-2 seropositive at baseline. The 56-69-year group was small, and its depth increase did not reach significance, likely because of low power. Spike-specific TCR breadth and depth rose significantly after two AZD1222 doses compared with day 0 and with MenACWY recipients. The whole spike protein was spanned by vaccine-associated CD4 TCRs, and dominant responses were seen in regions 160-218 and 743-854. Epitopes outside the regions mutated in the B.1.351 and B.1.1.7 variants were reportedly recognized by nearly half of the unique spike-specific TCRs. Most participants were white British and females outnumbered males, and the authors suggested that clonal diversity may have been underestimated. Because no samples from the day 14 peak response were available, repertoires could be characterized only after the peak T cell response.

Sample time point, as interpreted from the label and publication: about 28 days (+/-7) after the second vaccine dose. Because spike-specific TCR depth and breadth did not differ between the two schedules, AZD1222 recipients who got a second dose at roughly 4 weeks were pooled with those who got a second dose at roughly 12 weeks. Samples from vaccinated people were obtained from the UK trials COV001 and COV002, which included a single-blind randomized controlled phase 2/3 trial of AZD1222 (ChAdOx1 nCoV-19) in healthy adults. Trial participant PBMC samples were collected at day 0 and day 28 after the second dose for TCRbeta chain sequencing. Reading from cysteine to phenylalanine, the CDR3 counts 13 amino acids. Only CDR3 DNA remains: 39 bases, in frame from the first base. CDR1 is given as SQVTM and CDR2 as ANQGSEA, both from the germline V gene. Between the V and J ends, shortened by 4 bases and 3 bases respectively, the junction contains 12 bases.

Concerning this clone itself: Its antigen remains unidentified. Per-base quality was not reported, and no clone a single base away is much larger than it.

The CDR3 regions of human TCRbeta chains were analyzed by immunosequencing. The authors' analysis ran thus. TCRs in the repertoires were compared against a reference library of SARS-CoV-2-specific TCRs that had been generated with the MIRA antigen-specificity platform. Breadth was defined as the fraction of unique TCRs that were SARS-CoV-2-associated, and depth was defined as the fraction of total T cells that were SARS-CoV-2-associated. Using the MIRA data, each spike-specific TCR was mapped to the spike region that the TCR reacts to and placed in a CD4 or CD8 class. Log10-transformed breadth and depth values were compared by one-way ANOVA with Sidak's multiple comparisons tests. TCRdb stores this immuneACCESS table with in-frame sequences only. Part of the clones is absent; in the studies checked, under half of the shortfall reflects unresolved V genes, and no reason is known for the rest. Clone size and the V and J calls come from that table; the DNA yielded D and trimming. The sample table lists under 95,000 clones, around 88% of them with a count of one. Approximately 10% of the sample goes to the ten largest clones.

The specimen comprised peripheral blood, sampled 28 days after the second AZD1222 dose. The V and J genes are TRBV29-1 and TRBJ2-5; a confident D gene designation cannot be given. This receptor was taken from an adult who received the AZD1222 COVID-19 vaccine. The DNA reads TGCAGCGTTGCGGGCGGAAAAAAAGAGACCCAGTACTTC. This is translated as CSVAGGKKETQYF.